The source of this T cell receptor (beta chain) is a study of blood T cell repertoires in COVID-19. V gave up 0 bases and J gave up 11 bases; unmatched junction bases: 3. This CDR3 is built from 13 residues. Germline CDR1 and CDR2: KGHSH and LQKENI. In this sample, this clone turned up once. Sequenced by immunoSEQ multiplex PCR; TCRdb stores in-frame clones only, minus some. The sample carries more than 35,000 clones, approximately 90% recorded once. The source material was peripheral blood. The source is a human donor in a cohort sampled during active COVID-19. This chain joins TRBV18 and TRBJ1-4, with 7 bases lining up with TRBD1. This chain's CDR3 is CASSPPGTDKLFF. CDR3 sequence (DNA): TGTGCCAGCTCACCACCAGGGACAGACAAACTGTTTTTT.